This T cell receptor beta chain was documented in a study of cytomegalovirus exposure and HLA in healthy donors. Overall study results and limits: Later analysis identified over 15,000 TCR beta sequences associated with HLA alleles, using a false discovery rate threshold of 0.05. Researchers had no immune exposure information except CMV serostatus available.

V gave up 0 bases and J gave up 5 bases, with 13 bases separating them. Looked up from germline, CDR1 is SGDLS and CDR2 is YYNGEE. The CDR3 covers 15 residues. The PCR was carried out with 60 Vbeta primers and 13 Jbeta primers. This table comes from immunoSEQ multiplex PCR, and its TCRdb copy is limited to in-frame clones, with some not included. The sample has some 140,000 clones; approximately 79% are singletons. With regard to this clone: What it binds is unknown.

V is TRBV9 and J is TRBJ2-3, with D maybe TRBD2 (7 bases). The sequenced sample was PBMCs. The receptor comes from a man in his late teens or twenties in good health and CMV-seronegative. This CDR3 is CASSVGGGLKDTQYF. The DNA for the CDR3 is TGTGCCAGCAGCGTAGGGGGGGGCCTCAAAGATACGCAGTATTTT.